These 22 T cell receptor beta chains were all obtained from the same sample, sequenced in a study of blood T cell repertoires in COVID-19. Generated by immunoSEQ multiplex PCR, the TCRdb table keeps only in-frame clones and is missing some. The data contain around 370,000 clones, about 90% of them singletons. Sequenced input: peripheral blood. These receptors were obtained from a woman in her fifties or sixties with COVID-19, enrolled during active disease.

The chain has TRBV5-5 and TRBJ1-5, with D perhaps matching TRBD1 (5 bases). The CDR3 length is 16 residues. With 0 bases removed from V and 10 bases from J, the gap between germline ends came to 20 bases. Germline CDR1 is SGHKS and CDR2 is YYEKEE (reference sequence). CDR3 amino acids: CASSLAKGLSISPQHF. The CDR3 DNA follows: TGTGCCAGCAGCTTGGCCAAGGGACTGTCGATCAGCCCCCAGCATTTT.

As to this clone: Within the sample, other DNA sequences also encode this same CDR3. The chain combines TRBV12-3 or TRBV12-4 with TRBJ2-3, with D possibly being TRBD2 (6 bases). The CDR3 sequence is 12 residues long. The germline V and J ends were trimmed by 5 bases and 6 bases, with 9 bases remaining between them. CDR3 DNA sequence: TGTGCCAGCAGTCCGACTAGGGATACGCAGTATTTT. Its protein product is CASSPTRDTQYF.

This clone was observed a few times. The chain combines TRBV7-7 with TRBJ2-1; no clear D. The CDR3 contains 15 residues. V was trimmed by 0 bases and J by 4 bases, leaving 10 bases between them. Germline V gives CDR1 SSHAT, CDR2 FNYEAQ (reference sequence). CDR3 region: CASSLAVLAYNEQFF. In DNA form, the CDR3 reads TGTGCCAGCAGCTTAGCGGTGTTAGCATACAATGAGCAGTTCTTC.

The chain is built from TRBV27 and TRBJ2-7; TRBD1 might be the D (6 bases). In germline, CDR1 is MNHEY, CDR2 SMNVEV (reference sequence). The V end was cut by 2 bases, the J end by 5 bases, with 16 bases between. The CDR3 length is 15 residues. CDR3 sequence: CASSLGGQTSDEQYF. The DNA for the CDR3 is TGTGCCAGCAGTTTAGGGGGACAAACCTCGGACGAGCAGTACTTC.

This rearrangement joins TRBV11-2 to TRBJ2-3; TRBD2 matches at 8 bases. The CDR3 is 15 residues long. CDR1 is SGHAT and CDR2 is FQNNGV in the germline V gene. The junction had 9 bases not matched to a gene; V was cut back by 4 bases and J by 6 bases. The CDR3 DNA sequence: TGTGCCAGCAGCTGGAGCGGGAGACCTGGGGATACGCAGTATTTT. Translated: CASSWSGRPGDTQYF.

The chain employs TRBV12-3 or TRBV12-4 and TRBJ1-1; TRBD1 aligns across 7 bases. CDR3 length equals 13 residues. The J segment lost 5 bases and the V segment lost 7 bases, leaving 7 bases of the junction unmatched. The chain's CDR3 is CASTPRQGTEAFF. The CDR3 bases are TGTGCCAGCACTCCTCGACAGGGAACTGAAGCTTTCTTT.

This sequence joins TRBV6-5 and TRBJ2-3; D perhaps matches TRBD2 (5 bases). Germline V lookup: CDR1 MNHEY, CDR2 SVGAGI. The CDR3 totals 16 residues. V lost 1 base and J 0 bases, leaving 11 bases between the germline ends. The CDR3 reads CASSYFTGGSTDTQYF. As DNA, the CDR3 is TGTGCCAGCAGTTACTTCACGGGCGGGAGCACAGATACGCAGTATTTT.

The chain employs TRBV15 and TRBJ2-7; no clear D gene. Between the trimmed V and J ends, which lost 3 bases and 6 bases, there was a span of 6 bases. The CDR3 runs 11 residues. The V gene's germline CDR1 is LNHNV and CDR2 YYDKDF (reference sequence). The CDR3 nucleotides read TGTGCCACCAGCAGTCAGCGCGAGCAGTACTTC. Its translation: CATSSQREQYF. The full variable domain, its missing parts supplied by reference TRBV15 and TRBJ2-7, is DAMVIQNPRYQVTQFGKPVTLSCSQTLNHNVMYWYQQKSSQAPKLLFHYYDKDFNNEADTPDNFQSRRPNTSFCFLDIRSPGLGDTAMYLCATSSQREQYFGPGTRLTVT.

V is TRBV7-2 and J is TRBJ2-3; 9 bases are shared with TRBD1. This CDR3 is built from 15 residues. CDR1 is SGHTA, CDR2 FQGNSA, per germline. The J segment lost 3 bases and the V segment lost 5 bases, leaving 6 bases of the junction unmatched. Written as DNA, the CDR3 is TGTGCCAGCAGCCTTGGGACAGGGAGGACAGATACGCAGTATTTT. Amino acid sequence: CASSLGTGRTDTQYF.

The chain links TRBV2 to TRBJ1-1; D call uncertain. Per the germline V gene, CDR1 is SNHLY and CDR2 is FYNNEI. This CDR3 spans 13 amino acids. The ends were cut back, 8 bases at V and 2 bases at J, with 12 bases in the middle. The CDR3, as DNA: TGTGCCAGCGAAGCCCGGAGCAACACTGAAGCTTTCTTT. Translation gives CASEARSNTEAFF.

This chain connects TRBV18 to TRBJ2-7; possible D gene TRBD2, 5 bases. The germline V gene has CDR1 KGHSH and CDR2 LQKENI. The CDR3 runs to 13 residues. V was shortened by 3 bases and J by 5 bases, with 11 bases between the two germline ends. CDR3 bases: TGTGCCAGCTCACCGGACTTGCTCGACGAGCAGTACTTC. Translated: CASSPDLLDEQYF.

This clone was picked up many times. At the DNA level, this CDR3 is encoded by other sequences in the same sample as well. The chain joins TRBV11-2 to TRBJ2-7; D unclear. The CDR3 is 15 residues long. The germline gives CDR1 SGHAT, CDR2 FQNNGV. Deletions cut 6 bases from V and 0 bases from J, with 15 bases between. This CDR3 is CASRPSGGSSYEQYF. CDR3 coding DNA: TGTGCCAGCAGACCTTCCGGCGGCAGCTCCTACGAGCAGTACTTC.

V and J are TRBV6-5 and TRBJ1-2; 7 bases fit TRBD1. V shed 0 bases and J 0 bases; nucleotides not matched to a gene: 4. Germline assignment: CDR1 MNHEY and CDR2 SVGAGI. The CDR3 runs 16 residues. The CDR3 DNA sequence: TGTGCCAGCAGTTACTCCGGGACAGCCTCTAACTATGGCTACACCTTC. The encoded protein is CASSYSGTASNYGYTF.

The rearrangement joins TRBV29-1 to TRBJ2-1; possibly TRBD2 for D (6 bases). This CDR3 comprises 13 residues. V lost 6 bases, J lost 4 bases, and 13 bases lay in between. Germline values: CDR1 SQVTM, CDR2 ANQGSEA. CDR3 in DNA: TGCAGCGTCCGGGACTCAGGATACAATGAGCAGTTCTTC. Its protein is CSVRDSGYNEQFF.

The rearrangement joins TRBV21-1 to TRBJ2-7; TRBD1 reflects the table's D call only, with no check against the DNA. TRBV21-1 is a recognized pseudogene. The CDR3 has 14 amino acids. CDR3 residues: CASRPRDRGYEQYF. The CDR3 bases are TGTGCCAGCAGGCCCCGGGACAGGGGGTACGAGCAGTACTTC.

The chain couples TRBV19 to TRBJ2-2, with 7 bases that match TRBD1. In germline, CDR1 is LNHDA, CDR2 SQIVND (reference sequence). The CDR3 loop spans 15 amino acids. With 4 bases clipped from V and 0 bases from J, the junction kept 2 bases outside the gene matches. The CDR3 loop is CASSTQGSNTGELFF. CDR3 bases: TGTGCCAGTAGTACACAGGGGTCGAACACCGGGGAGCTGTTTTTT. Looking up the rest from reference TRBV19 and TRBJ2-2 gives the full variable domain: DGGITQSPKYLFRKEGQNVTLSCEQNLNHDAMYWYRQDPGQGLRLIYYSQIVNDFQKGDIAEGYSVSREKKESFPLTVTSAQKNPTAFYLCASSTQGSNTGELFFGEGSRLTVL.

A remark on this clone: This CDR3 is also generated by other DNA sequences in the sample. The gene calls are TRBV7-3 and TRBJ2-6, with TRBD2 as a possible D gene (5 bases). CDR3 length: 15 amino acids. V lost 1 base and J 4 bases, leaving 8 bases between the germline ends. CDR1 and CDR2 from the germline V gene are SGHTA and FQGTGA. The CDR3 region has the DNA TGTGCCAGCAGCTTAATCCGGGGAGGGGCCAACGTCCTGACTTTC. It translates to CASSLIRGGANVLTF.

V gene TRBV24-1 combines with J gene TRBJ1-4; D unclear. In germline, CDR1 is KGHDR, CDR2 SFDVKD. The CDR3 length is 15 residues. V lost 3 bases and J lost 8, with 15 bases in between. DNA for the CDR3: TGTGCCACCAGTGATCGGTCAGAGGGAAGAGAAAAACTGTTTTTT. Translating it yields CATSDRSEGREKLFF.

The rearrangement links TRBV2 to TRBJ1-5; D might be TRBD1 (6 bases). CDR1 and CDR2 from the germline V gene are SNHLY and FYNNEI. There are 18 residues in the CDR3. Trimming shortened V by 7 bases and J by 0 bases, and 22 bases separated the two germline ends. CDR3 in DNA: TGTGCCAGCACCGAGACCCCAGCCGGGACAAGTAGCAATCAGCCCCAGCATTTT. Amino acid sequence: CASTETPAGTSSNQPQHF.

This clone was picked up one time. J is TRBJ1-5 and V is TRBV5-8, with no clear D. The CDR3 is 13 amino acids. Germline V gene lookup returns CDR1 SGHTS and CDR2 YDEGEE. Trimming removed 0 bases from V and 4 bases from J, with 5 bases in between. Written as DNA, the CDR3 is TGTGCCAGCAGCTTGGGGCTTAATCAGCCCCAGCATTTT. Its protein is CASSLGLNQPQHF.

This clone appeared a few times. The rearrangement joins TRBV11-2 to TRBJ2-1, with 10 bases lining up with TRBD2. The CDR3 runs to 17 residues. Germline V CDR1 and CDR2: SGHAT, FQNNGV. Trimming removed 6 bases from V and 4 bases from J; junction bases left unmatched: 12. The CDR3 bases are TGTGCCAGCAGTTCCGTGGAGCGGGAGGGAGTATACAATGAGCAGTTCTTC. Residues: CASSSVEREGVYNEQFF.

The chain combines TRBV5-8 with TRBJ2-6; 7 nucleotides align to TRBD1. The CDR3 extends over 16 amino acids. The germline CDR1 and CDR2 sequences are SGHTS and YDEGEE. The V gene end was trimmed by 2 bases and the J gene end by 1 base; junction bases not matched to a gene: 3. The CDR3 DNA follows: TGTGCCAGCAGCTTACACAGGGGTTCTGGGGCCAACGTCCTGACTTTC. Translating it yields CASSLHRGSGANVLTF.